The entry below describes one T cell receptor (beta chain). V lost 1 base and J lost 7, with 11 bases in between. Germline V gene sequence: CDR1 ENHRY, CDR2 SYGVKD. CDR3 length: 14 amino acids. This specimen belongs to a study of blood T cell repertoires in COVID-19. Produced via immunoSEQ multiplex PCR; TCRdb's table is partial and in-frame only. The repertoire holds fewer than 250,000 clones, with roughly 85% as singletons. The receptor comes from a woman in her 70s with active or convalescent COVID-19. The chain has TRBV10-3 and TRBJ1-5; D uncertain. The sequenced sample consisted of peripheral blood. CDR3 region: CAISEWTGSQPQHF. The CDR3 coding sequence is TGTGCCATCAGTGAGTGGACGGGATCCCAGCCCCAGCATTTT.